This T cell receptor beta chain emerged from a study of OX40 agonist ivuxolimab in advanced cancers. Across the study: Each patient was given ivuxolimab into a vein every 2 weeks, at 0.01 to 10 mg/kg. Partial responses were achieved by three patients, of whom one had hepatocellular carcinoma and two had cutaneous melanoma.

This clone appeared a few times. Assay used: immunoSEQ multiplex PCR; TCRdb lists only in-frame clones, some missing. This table has about 54,000 clones, 84% appearing once. The CDR3 is made up of 13 amino acids. V was trimmed by 3 bases and J by 6 bases, leaving 10 bases between them. Germline V gives CDR1 SGHDT, CDR2 YYEEEE. The gene calls are TRBV5-6 and TRBJ1-5; TRBD1 might be the D (6 bases). The receptor comes from an adult with an advanced solid tumor such as melanoma, head and neck, liver or kidney cancer. This specimen consisted of CD4+ or CD8+ T cells sorted from blood, obtained in a trial of the OX40 agonist ivuxolimab. This CDR3 reads CASSSVQGQPQHF. In nucleotides, the CDR3 is TGTGCCAGCAGCTCGGTACAGGGTCAGCCCCAGCATTTT.